The 28 T cell receptor beta chains in this list originate from one sample, sequenced in a study of T cell repertoires in cytomegalovirus infection. One entry per CDR3 protein, called by TCRdb with MiXCR from the reads. Among 200,000 to 300,000 distinct CDR3 sequences listed, approximately 9% were seen once. The material sequenced was PBMCs. The receptors shown here come from a human donor in good health (CMV status not recorded). Some clones in this sample may be carry-over from other donors' samples.

In this sample, this clonotype turned up many times. The chain employs TRBV12-3 or TRBV12-4 and TRBJ2-7; D might be TRBD1 or TRBD2, each matching 7 bases. The CDR3 loop spans 14 amino acids. The germline V and J ends were trimmed by 8 bases and 4 bases, with 18 bases remaining between them. The CDR3 region has the DNA TGTGCCAGCGGCCGCGGGGGACAGTATTACGAGCAGTACTTC. This encodes CASGRGGQYYEQYF.

In its sample, this clonotype was seen many times. J is TRBJ1-2 and V is TRBV7-2; 7 nucleotides align to TRBD1. Looked up from germline, CDR1 is SGHTA and CDR2 is FQGNSA. This CDR3 comprises 13 residues. The J segment lost 10 bases and the V segment lost 4 bases, leaving 9 bases of the junction unmatched. The CDR3 DNA sequence: TGTGCCAGCAGCTCCGGGGAGGGGGCCTCCTACACCTTC. It translates to CASSSGEGASYTF.

This clonotype was counted at least ten times. V is TRBV6-6 and J is TRBJ1-3; D is uncertain. Germline lookup yields CDR1 MNHNY and CDR2 SVGAGI (reference sequence). V lost 7 bases, J lost 0 bases, and 10 bases lay in between. The CDR3 is made up of 14 amino acids. This CDR3 is CASKLAGSGNTIYF. The CDR3 bases are TGTGCCAGCAAACTCGCAGGCTCTGGAAACACCATATATTTT.

This clonotype was seen only a few times. V gene TRBV6-2 or TRBV6-3 combines with J gene TRBJ2-7; the match to TRBD1 covers 7 bases. V lost 6 bases, J lost 3 bases, and 14 bases stayed unmatched. Germline CDR1 and CDR2: MNHEY and SVGEGT. This CDR3 region has 16 residues. CDR3 residues: CASSRILTGSYYEQYF. CDR3 DNA: TGTGCCAGCAGCCGAATATTGACAGGGAGCTACTACGAGCAGTACTTC.

This clonotype has a count of ten or more. The chain couples TRBV7-2 to TRBJ2-3, with TRBD2 matching 9 bases. This CDR3 is built from 15 residues. The V segment lost 0 bases and the J segment 4 bases; nucleotides outside the gene matches: 2. CDR1 and CDR2 (germline): SGHTA, FQGNSA. CDR3 sequence (DNA): TGTGCCAGCAGCTTAGCTAGCGGGGGTGCAGATACGCAGTATTTT. Translating it yields CASSLASGGADTQYF.

The chain combines TRBV7-2 with TRBJ2-1; tentative D call: TRBD2 (5 bases). The V gene lost 4 bases and the J gene lost 1 base, with 14 bases spanning the gap. Germline V gives CDR1 SGHTA, CDR2 FQGNSA. This CDR3 has 16 residues. CDR3 residues: CASSWNSGGSYNEQFF. As DNA, the CDR3 is TGTGCCAGCAGCTGGAACAGCGGAGGTTCCTACAATGAGCAGTTCTTC.

The chain combines TRBV9 with TRBJ1-2; D is perhaps TRBD1 (6 bases). The CDR3 is 12 residues long. V was clipped by 5 bases and J by 7 bases, with 12 bases between them. Germline loops: CDR1 SGDLS, CDR2 YYNGEE. This chain's CDR3 is CASSGWDTGYTF. The CDR3 DNA follows: TGTGCCAGCAGTGGATGGGACACTGGCTACACCTTC.

The table lists this clonotype with many counts. The chain is built from TRBV7-2 and TRBJ1-6; D gene uncertain. CDR1 is SGHTA and CDR2 is FQGNSA in the germline V gene. Trimming cost V 2 bases and J 2 bases, with 10 bases left between them. This CDR3 has 16 residues. CDR3 region: CASSLSWGTYNSPLHF. The CDR3 nucleotides are TGTGCCAGCAGCTTATCTTGGGGAACCTATAATTCACCCCTCCACTTT.

This clonotype appeared many times. The chain has TRBV7-8 and TRBJ1-2; 11 bases agree with TRBD1. The CDR3 is 16 amino acids. J was trimmed by 7 bases and V by 1 base; bases with no gene match: 8. CDR1 is SGHVS and CDR2 is FQNEAQ in the germline V gene. The CDR3 spells CASSLDPGGTGGGYTF. The CDR3 nucleotides are TGTGCCAGCAGCTTAGATCCCGGAGGGACAGGGGGTGGCTACACCTTC.

This clonotype was counted ten times or more. The chain recombines TRBV7-2 with TRBJ1-6; no firm D call. V was pared by 6 bases and J by 8 bases, with 11 bases between. Germline assignment: CDR1 SGHTA and CDR2 FQGNSA. The CDR3 runs to 13 residues. Here the CDR3 reads CASSFVRDSPLHF. DNA for the CDR3: TGTGCCAGCAGTTTCGTCCGAGATTCACCCCTCCACTTT.

This clonotype was picked up a small number of times. The genes are TRBV19 and TRBJ1-6; TRBD1 might be the D (5 bases). Germline V gene data show CDR1 as LNHDA and CDR2 as SQIVND (reference sequence). The CDR3 is 15 residues long. Trimming left V 0 bases short and J 9 bases short, with 12 bases between. Written as DNA, the CDR3 is TGTGCCAGTAGTATAGATGGGGCATCGGGTTCACCCCTCCACTTT. Its translation: CASSIDGASGSPLHF.

The chain links TRBV18 to TRBJ1-2; the D is unclear. V was clipped by 3 bases and J by 14 bases, with 16 bases between them. Germline V CDR1 and CDR2: KGHSH, LQKENI. The CDR3 is 12 residues long. The CDR3 region is CASSPTGKGGTF. The CDR3 DNA sequence: TGTGCCAGCTCACCGACCGGCAAAGGCGGGACCTTC.

The sample holds many counts of this clonotype. The rearrangement links TRBV7-2 to TRBJ2-7, with D unresolved. Germline V gives CDR1 SGHTA, CDR2 FQGNSA. The CDR3 totals 14 residues. The V gene lost 2 bases and the J gene lost 6 bases, with 14 bases spanning the gap. CDR3 residues: CASSLSYSDGEQYF. Written as DNA, the CDR3 is TGTGCCAGCAGCTTATCTTACAGTGACGGCGAGCAGTACTTC.

This clonotype was observed at least ten times. The chain uses TRBV6-5 and TRBJ1-4, with no clear D. The CDR3 is 13 residues long. The V gene's germline CDR1 is MNHEY and CDR2 SVGAGI. V was trimmed by 6 bases and J by 8 bases, leaving 13 bases between them. This chain's CDR3 is CASSRNGDEKLFF. The CDR3 nucleotides read TGTGCCAGCAGCCGCAACGGTGACGAAAAACTGTTTTTT.

This clonotype was observed at least ten times. This chain connects TRBV7-8 to TRBJ1-1; D gene uncertain. This CDR3 has 15 amino acids. Germline V CDR1 and CDR2: SGHVS, FQNEAQ. V shed 5 bases and J shed 2 bases, with 15 bases lying between them. The CDR3 region has the DNA TGTGCCAGCAGCGGTACAGAGGGCCCTAACACTGAAGCTTTCTTT. It encodes CASSGTEGPNTEAFF.

A few counts support this clonotype. The V and J genes are TRBV7-6 and TRBJ1-6; D not resolved. This CDR3 has 16 residues. V lost 0 bases to trimming and J lost 6 bases, with 12 bases between them. Germline assignment: CDR1 SGHVS and CDR2 FNYEAQ. Here the CDR3 reads CASSLALSPANSPLHF. The CDR3 DNA reads TGTGCCAGCAGCTTAGCGCTTAGCCCAGCTAATTCACCCCTCCACTTT.

This clonotype was seen ten or more times. This chain links TRBV7-2 with TRBJ1-1, with D perhaps matching TRBD1 (6 bases). V was shortened by 5 bases and J by 10 bases, with 14 bases between the two germline ends. Germline V gene lookup returns CDR1 SGHTA and CDR2 FQGNSA. CDR3 length equals 12 residues. The CDR3 region is CASSPRNRVAFF. The CDR3 DNA reads TGTGCCAGCAGCCCCCGGAACAGGGTAGCTTTCTTT.

This clonotype showed up many times. The chain recombines TRBV28 with TRBJ1-2, with 11 bases fitting TRBD1. Germline loops: CDR1 MDHEN, CDR2 SYDVKM. This CDR3 spans 16 amino acids. Trimming cost V 6 bases and J 7 bases; bases outside gene matches: 13. CDR3 nucleotides: TGTGCCAGCAGCCCGGACAGGGGGCGCTTGAGGCCTGGCTACACCTTC. Protein product: CASSPDRGRLRPGYTF.

This clonotype was observed many times. The rearrangement joins TRBV7-2 to TRBJ2-7; no clear D. Between the trimmed V and J ends, which lost 4 bases and 3 bases, there was a span of 13 bases. This CDR3 has 14 residues. Germline CDR1 is SGHTA and CDR2 is FQGNSA. The CDR3 DNA sequence: TGTGCCAGCAGCTCCCCGTCGGCTATCTACGAGCAGTACTTC. As protein: CASSSPSAIYEQYF.

This clonotype was counted ten times or more. The chain is built from TRBV7-6 and TRBJ2-1, with D possibly being TRBD1 (6 bases). Germline CDR1 SGHVS, CDR2 FNYEAQ. V lost 5 bases and J lost 4, with 15 bases in between. CDR3 length equals 15 residues. CDR3 sequence (DNA): TGTGCCAGCAGCGACCGGGACACTGGTTACAATGAGCAGTTCTTC. Translation: CASSDRDTGYNEQFF. Drawing the rest from reference TRBV7-6 and TRBJ2-1, the complete variable domain is GAGVSQSPRYKVTKRGQDVALRCDPISGHVSLYWYRQALGQGPEFLTYFNYEAQQDKSGLPNDRFSAERPEGSISTLTIQRTEQRDSAMYRCASSDRDTGYNEQFFGPGTRLTVL.

At least ten counts were recorded for this clonotype. The rearrangement links TRBV6-2 or TRBV6-3 to TRBJ2-2, with TRBD2 as a possible D gene (6 bases). CDR1 is MNHEY and CDR2 is SVGEGT in the germline V gene. The CDR3 spans 16 residues. V was trimmed by 2 bases and J by 2 bases, leaving 12 bases between them. The DNA of the CDR3 is TGTGCCAGCAGTTACGCCAGACTAGATAACACCGGGGAGCTGTTTTTT. Translating gives CASSYARLDNTGELFF.

This clonotype was observed many times. V usage is TRBV12-3 or TRBV12-4 and J usage is TRBJ1-5; TRBD1 matches 11 bases. The trim removed 3 bases at V and 8 bases at J, leaving 12 bases unmatched. The CDR3 contains 17 residues. This CDR3 is CASSLGTGGRAMEPQHF. CDR3 sequence (DNA): TGTGCCAGCAGTTTGGGGACAGGGGGACGTGCAATGGAGCCCCAGCATTTT.

This clonotype was detected many times. The chain has TRBV6-2 or TRBV6-3 and TRBJ1-1, with D possibly matching TRBD1 (6 bases). The CDR3 is 15 residues long. Trimming pared 4 bases from V and 5 bases from J, leaving 17 bases between. From germline, CDR1 is MNHEY and CDR2 SVGEGT. Here the CDR3 reads CASSFLGGRGTEAFF. The CDR3 DNA follows: TGTGCCAGCAGTTTCCTGGGGGGCCGAGGAACTGAAGCTTTCTTT.

In this sample, this clonotype turned up many times. CDR3 sequence reads: CASSRDLPTDTQYF. The CDR3 region has the DNA TGTGCCAGCAGCCGGGACCTACCGACAGATACGCAGTATTTT. The chain employs TRBV7-6 and TRBJ2-3; D may correspond to TRBD1 or TRBD2 (5 bases each). The CDR3 length is 14 residues. Germline lookup yields CDR1 SGHVS and CDR2 FNYEAQ. V lost 5 bases and J lost 3, with 12 bases in between.

In its sample, this clonotype was seen many times. The chain joins TRBV23-1 to TRBJ2-5; the D is unclear. Being an ORF, TRBV23-1 has a function that is uncertain. V gave up 5 bases and J gave up 0 bases, with 13 bases separating them. The CDR3 has 15 residues. For the CDR3, the DNA is TGCGCCAGCAGTTTTCCGGCAGCGTACCAAGAGACCCAGTACTTC. It is translated as CASSFPAAYQETQYF.

This clonotype occurred many times. The chain links TRBV4-1 to TRBJ2-7; possibly TRBD2 for D (5 bases). The germline V gene encodes CDR1 MGHRA and CDR2 YSYEKL. The CDR3 covers 15 residues. The ends were cut back, 0 bases at V and 0 bases at J, with 9 bases in the middle. CDR3 region: CASSQDPSRSYEQYF. The CDR3 region has the DNA TGCGCCAGCAGCCAAGACCCTAGCCGCTCCTACGAGCAGTACTTC.

This clonotype appeared many times. The chain joins TRBV5-5 to TRBJ1-4, with unresolved D. The CDR3 covers 13 residues. V was cut by 4 bases and J by 4 bases, with 8 bases left in between. Germline V CDR1 and CDR2: SGHKS, YYEKEE (reference sequence). The CDR3 protein is CASSLFYNEKLFF. For the CDR3, the DNA is TGTGCCAGCAGCCTTTTCTATAATGAAAAACTGTTTTTT. Using reference TRBV5-5 and TRBJ1-4 for the parts outside the CDR3, the full variable domain is DAGVTQSPTHLIKTRGQQVTLRCSPISGHKSVSWYQQVLGQGPQFIFQYYEKEERGRGNFPDRFSARQFPNYSSELNVNALLLGDSALYLCASSLFYNEKLFFGSGTQLSVL.

This clonotype was counted between two and nine times. The rearrangement joins TRBV20-1 to TRBJ2-7; D remains unclear. Trimming shortened V by 2 bases and J by 0 bases, and 14 bases separated the two germline ends. Germline V gene lookup returns CDR1 DFQATT and CDR2 SNEGSKA (reference sequence). CDR3 length equals 15 residues. The CDR3 sequence: CSARSIRADSYEQYF. DNA of the CDR3: TGCAGTGCTAGAAGCATTCGGGCAGACTCCTACGAGCAGTACTTC.